These T cell receptor beta chains were read from a single sample in a study of shared clonotypes between healthy human individuals. The method was immunoSEQ multiplex PCR; TCRdb's version includes in-frame clones alone and lacks a portion of them. The table has around 2.1 million clones, around 93% seen once. The sequenced sample was naive CD8+ T cells from PBMCs. All receptors come from a man between 18 and 35 years old in good health. Some clones in this sample may be carry-over from other donors' samples. CDR3s include the opening cysteine and the closing phenylalanine or tryptophan. A D gene is named only where the DNA matches it firmly. Size values are once, few and many counts, or a class for expanded clones, and some rows have none.

TRBJ1-5 16 - TRBV18 - CASSLEGASSNQPQHF TGTGCCAGCTCCCTCGAAGGGGCTAGTAGCAATCAGCCCCAGCATTTT
TRBJ1-2 16 TRBD1 TRBV27 - CASSLLPLGTGGGYTF TGTGCCAGCAGTTTACTGCCACTAGGGACAGGAGGTGGCTACACCTTC
TRBJ2-1 13 - TRBV11-2 - CASSLDLRGEQFF TGTGCCAGCAGCTTAGATCTTAGGGGAGAGCAGTTCTTC
TRBJ2-3 13 - TRBV7-8 - CASSAARTDTQYF TGTGCCAGCAGCGCTGCCCGAACAGATACGCAGTATTTT
TRBJ2-3 17 TRBD2 TRBV2 - CASRASGSRVGTDTQYF TGTGCCAGCAGGGCTAGCGGGAGTCGGGTAGGCACAGATACGCAGTATTTT
TRBJ2-7 13 TRBD2 TRBV14 - CASSHGGGYEQYF TGTGCCAGCAGCCACGGGGGGGGCTACGAGCAGTACTTC
TRBJ2-7 16 TRBD2 TRBV6-6 - CASSPRLALSSYEQYF TGTGCCAGCAGCCCGCGACTAGCGTTAAGCTCCTACGAGCAGTACTTC
TRBJ1-1 13 - TRBV11-3 - CASSPRAGTEAFF TGTGCCAGCAGCCCCCGAGCTGGCACTGAAGCTTTCTTT
TRBJ1-5 16 TRBD1 TRBV27 - CASSIRGPGSNQPQHF TGTGCCAGCAGTATCAGGGGGCCAGGGAGCAATCAGCCCCAGCATTTT
TRBJ2-1 15 - TRBV9 few CASSPRDATYNEQFF TGTGCCAGCAGCCCTAGGGACGCAACCTACAATGAGCAGTTCTTC
TRBJ2-1 16 - TRBV5-1 - CASSLWAASSYNEQFF TGCGCCAGCAGCTTGTGGGCAGCGAGCTCCTACAATGAGCAGTTCTTC
TRBJ2-2 16 TRBD1 TRBV7-9 - CASSSPGQGAAGELFF TGTGCCAGCAGCTCTCCGGGACAGGGGGCAGCCGGGGAGCTGTTTTTT
TRBJ1-1 14 - TRBV28 - CASSRPRENTEAFF TGTGCCAGCAGCCGGCCCAGGGAGAACACTGAAGCTTTCTTT
TRBJ2-2 15 - TRBV9 - CASSVWGSGTGELFF TGTGCCAGCAGCGTTTGGGGGAGCGGGACCGGGGAGCTGTTTTTT
TRBJ2-7 13 TRBD2 TRBV10-3 - CAIRSGSSYEQYF TGTGCCATCAGAAGCGGGAGTAGCTACGAGCAGTACTTC
TRBJ2-3 15 - TRBV9 - CASSVVAGLTDTQYF TGTGCCAGCAGCGTAGTCGCGGGACTCACAGATACGCAGTATTTT
TRBJ2-2 14 - TRBV9 - CASSVEANTGELFF TGTGCCAGCAGCGTAGAGGCGAACACCGGGGAGCTGTTTTTT
TRBJ2-2 13 TRBD2 TRBV19 - CASLAEGTGELFF TGTGCCAGCCTAGCGGAGGGCACCGGGGAGCTGTTTTTT
TRBJ2-1 15 - TRBV10-1 - CASSEVGPDYNEQFF TGCGCCAGCAGTGAAGTAGGACCGGATTACAATGAGCAGTTCTTC
TRBJ2-3 15 TRBD2 TRBV29-1 - CSVEDFLAGVDTQYF TGCAGCGTTGAAGATTTTCTAGCGGGAGTCGATACGCAGTATTTT
TRBJ2-7 15 - TRBV9 - CASSLGAAGSYEQYF TGTGCCAGCAGCCTAGGGGCAGCTGGCTCCTACGAGCAGTACTTC
TRBJ1-2 14 - TRBV5-1 - CASTTSDGPYGYTF TGCGCCAGCACCACCTCTGACGGACCTTATGGCTACACCTTC
TRBJ2-7 16 TRBD1 TRBV11-2 - CASSEGIGTAVYEQYF TGTGCCAGCAGCGAAGGGATTGGGACAGCCGTCTACGAGCAGTACTTC
TRBJ2-7 14 - TRBV9 once CASSVDGNSYEQYF TGTGCCAGCAGCGTAGACGGTAACTCCTACGAGCAGTACTTC
TRBJ2-7 19 TRBD2 TRBV10-2 - CASSEGPQGFGGRYYEQYF TGCGCCAGCAGTGAGGGCCCCCAGGGGTTTGGCGGGAGGTACTACGAGCAGTACTTC
TRBJ2-3 14 TRBD1 TRBV9 - CASSDRGPTDTQYF TGTGCCAGCAGCGACAGGGGACCCACAGATACGCAGTATTTT
TRBJ2-1 18 TRBD1 TRBV11-2 - CASSSNRGDRALGNEQFF TGTGCCAGCAGCTCTAACCGAGGGGACAGGGCCCTCGGGAATGAGCAGTTCTTC
TRBJ1-4 15 TRBD1 TRBV7-8 - CASSPRQGANEKLFF TGTGCCAGCAGCCCTCGACAGGGAGCTAATGAAAAACTGTTTTTT
TRBJ1-1 14 - TRBV5-6 few CASSWGTGNTEAFF TGTGCCAGCAGCTGGGGGACTGGGAACACTGAAGCTTTCTTT
TRBJ1-5 19 - TRBV28 - CASSSHYSYSLYSNQPQHF TGTGCCAGCAGTTCCCACTATAGTTACAGTCTTTATAGCAATCAGCCCCAGCATTTT
TRBJ2-3 16 TRBD2 TRBV27 - CASSPGAGEVTDTQYF TGTGCCAGCAGTCCAGGAGCGGGAGAGGTCACAGATACGCAGTATTTT
TRBJ1-1 14 - TRBV19 - CASSMEGENTEAFF TGTGCCAGTAGTATGGAGGGGGAGAACACTGAAGCTTTCTTT
TRBJ2-5 13 - TRBV4-1 few CASSLGSRETQYF TGCGCCAGCAGCCTTGGGTCACGAGAGACCCAGTACTTC
TRBJ1-2 13 TRBD1 TRBV27 - CASRVTGDYGYTF TGTGCCAGCAGAGTCACAGGGGACTATGGCTACACCTTC
TRBJ2-1 15 TRBD1 TRBV6-6 - CASSHPDRVSNEQFF TGTGCCAGCAGTCACCCGGACAGGGTTAGCAATGAGCAGTTCTTC
TRBJ2-1 16 TRBD2 TRBV13 - CASSLPISSGIYEQFF TGTGCCAGCAGCCTCCCTATATCTAGCGGGATCTATGAGCAGTTCTTC